This TCR beta chain was found in a study of molecular identifiers for immune sequencing clone quantification. TCRdb used MiXCR to reprocess the PCR reads, holding one entry per CDR3 protein. The sample shows 460,000 or so distinct CDR3 sequences, less than 30% of them seen only once. This clonotype was seen a few times. Its antigen remains unidentified. Study outcomes and limitations: Over 98% of CMV-specific effector molecules, but under 1% of naive ones, were in clones above 20 copies. The study reportedly detected spiked Jurkat TCR RNA from one cell among around 1 million naive cells. With a barcode shared among identical TCR molecules, highly expanded clone sizes could be underestimated.

Sequencing used naive CD8+ T cells from blood, with Jurkat cell RNA spiked in. Subset in this sample: FACS-sorted CD8+CD4-CCR7+CD45RA+ naive T cells. The receptor comes from a human donor in good health. Some libraries in this study had Jurkat cell RNA spiked in.

The CDR3 DNA reads as TGCGCCAGCAGTGATATTAGCGGGGGGGCTAACAATGAGCAGTTCTTC. This translates into CASSDISGGANNEQFF. The chain employs TRBV10-2 and TRBJ2-1; 11 nucleotides line up with TRBD2. CDR3 length equals 16 residues. With 3 bases clipped from V and 5 bases from J, the junction kept 6 bases outside the gene matches. The germline V gene encodes CDR1 WSHSY and CDR2 SAAADI.